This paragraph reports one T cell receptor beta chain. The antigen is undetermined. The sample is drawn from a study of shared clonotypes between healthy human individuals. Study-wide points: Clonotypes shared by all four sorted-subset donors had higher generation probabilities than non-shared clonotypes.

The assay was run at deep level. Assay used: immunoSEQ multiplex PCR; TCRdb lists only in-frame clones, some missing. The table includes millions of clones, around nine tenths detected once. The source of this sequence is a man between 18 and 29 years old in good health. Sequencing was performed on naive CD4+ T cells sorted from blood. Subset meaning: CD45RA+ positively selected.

Written as DNA, the CDR3 is TGCGCCAGCAGCCAATCTACTAGTAACAATGAGCAGTTCTTC. Translated, it gives CASSQSTSNNEQFF. This chain links TRBV4-1 with TRBJ2-1, with a tentative D call TRBD2 (5 bases). Germline CDR1 and CDR2: MGHRA and YSYEKL. CDR3 size: 14 residues. The V end was cut by 2 bases, the J end by 5 bases, with 10 bases between.